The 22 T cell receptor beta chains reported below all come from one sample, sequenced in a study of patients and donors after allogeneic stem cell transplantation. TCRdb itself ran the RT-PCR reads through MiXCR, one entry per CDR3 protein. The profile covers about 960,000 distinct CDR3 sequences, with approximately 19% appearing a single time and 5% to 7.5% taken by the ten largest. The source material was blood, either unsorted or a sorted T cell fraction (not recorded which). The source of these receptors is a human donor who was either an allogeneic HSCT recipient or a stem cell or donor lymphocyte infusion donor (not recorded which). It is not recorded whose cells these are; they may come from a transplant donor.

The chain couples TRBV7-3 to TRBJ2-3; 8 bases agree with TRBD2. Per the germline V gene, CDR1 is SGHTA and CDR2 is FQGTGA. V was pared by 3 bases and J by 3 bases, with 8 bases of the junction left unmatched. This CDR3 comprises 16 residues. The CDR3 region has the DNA TGTGCCAGCAGCTTTTTTAGCGGGGTACCAACAGATACGCAGTATTTT. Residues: CASSFFSGVPTDTQYF.

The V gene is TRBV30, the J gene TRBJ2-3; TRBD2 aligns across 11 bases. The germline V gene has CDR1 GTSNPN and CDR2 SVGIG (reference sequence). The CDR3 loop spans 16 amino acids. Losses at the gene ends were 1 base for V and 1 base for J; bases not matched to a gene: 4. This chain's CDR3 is CAWSALLAGGTDTQYF. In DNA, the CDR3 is TGTGCCTGGAGTGCGCTACTAGCGGGGGGCACAGATACGCAGTATTTT.

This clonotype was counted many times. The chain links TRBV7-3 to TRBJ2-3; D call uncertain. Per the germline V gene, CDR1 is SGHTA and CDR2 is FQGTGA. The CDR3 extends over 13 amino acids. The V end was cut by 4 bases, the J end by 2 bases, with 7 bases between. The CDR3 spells CASSSRFTDTQYF. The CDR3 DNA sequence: TGTGCCAGCAGCTCCAGGTTCACAGATACGCAGTATTTT.

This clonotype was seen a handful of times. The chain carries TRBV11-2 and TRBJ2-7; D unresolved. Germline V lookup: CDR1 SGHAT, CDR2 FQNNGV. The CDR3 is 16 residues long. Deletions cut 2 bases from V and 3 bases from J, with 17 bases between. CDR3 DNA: TGTGCCAGCAGCTTAAGGGTCGGAATGCAGGACTACGAGCAGTACTTC. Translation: CASSLRVGMQDYEQYF.

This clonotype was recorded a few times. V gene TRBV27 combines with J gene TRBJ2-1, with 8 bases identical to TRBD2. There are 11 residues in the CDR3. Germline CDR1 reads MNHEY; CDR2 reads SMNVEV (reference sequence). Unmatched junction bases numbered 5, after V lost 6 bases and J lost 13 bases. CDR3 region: CASSTGLAQFF. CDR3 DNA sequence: TGTGCCAGCAGCACTGGACTAGCTCAGTTCTTC.

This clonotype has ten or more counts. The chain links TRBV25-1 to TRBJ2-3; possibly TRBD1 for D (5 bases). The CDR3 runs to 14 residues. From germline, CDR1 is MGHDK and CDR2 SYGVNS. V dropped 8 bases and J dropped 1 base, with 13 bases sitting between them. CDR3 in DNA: TGTGCCAGCGGTCCAGCACAGGGCACAGATACGCAGTATTTT. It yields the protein CASGPAQGTDTQYF.

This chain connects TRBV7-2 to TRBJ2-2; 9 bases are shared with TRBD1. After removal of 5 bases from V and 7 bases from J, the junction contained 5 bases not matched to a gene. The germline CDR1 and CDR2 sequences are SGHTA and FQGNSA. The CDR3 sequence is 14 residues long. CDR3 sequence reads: CASSHGQGIGELFF. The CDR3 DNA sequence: TGTGCCAGCAGCCACGGACAGGGGATCGGGGAGCTGTTTTTT.

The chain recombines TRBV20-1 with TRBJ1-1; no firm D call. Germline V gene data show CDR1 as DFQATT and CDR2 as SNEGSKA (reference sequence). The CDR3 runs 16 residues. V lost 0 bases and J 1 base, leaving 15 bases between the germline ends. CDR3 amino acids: CSARDILEEKNTEAFF. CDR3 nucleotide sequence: TGCAGTGCTAGAGATATCTTAGAGGAAAAGAACACTGAAGCTTTCTTT.

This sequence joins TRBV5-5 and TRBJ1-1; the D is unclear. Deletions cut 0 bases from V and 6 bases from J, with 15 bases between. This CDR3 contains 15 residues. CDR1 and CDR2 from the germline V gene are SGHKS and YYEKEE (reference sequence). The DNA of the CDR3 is TGTGCCAGCAGCTTGGAGAGGCCCCGGAGGGCTGAAGCTTTCTTT. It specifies CASSLERPRRAEAFF.

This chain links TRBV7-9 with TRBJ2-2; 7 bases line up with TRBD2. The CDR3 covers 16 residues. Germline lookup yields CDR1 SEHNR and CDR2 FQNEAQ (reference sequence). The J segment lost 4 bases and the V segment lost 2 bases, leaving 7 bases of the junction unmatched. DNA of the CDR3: TGTGCCAGCAGCTTAATCCGGGAGGAAGGCACCGGGGAGCTGTTTTTT. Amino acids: CASSLIREEGTGELFF.

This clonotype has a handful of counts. This CDR3 reads CASSSLLAGVPYEQYF. For the CDR3, the DNA is TGTGCCAGCAGCTCCCTTCTAGCGGGGGTGCCCTACGAGCAGTACTTC. The gene calls are TRBV7-2 and TRBJ2-7; 10 bases agree with TRBD2. The V segment lost 4 bases and the J segment 2 bases; nucleotides outside the gene matches: 8. Germline-derived CDR1 and CDR2 are SGHTA and FQGNSA. The CDR3 is made up of 16 amino acids.

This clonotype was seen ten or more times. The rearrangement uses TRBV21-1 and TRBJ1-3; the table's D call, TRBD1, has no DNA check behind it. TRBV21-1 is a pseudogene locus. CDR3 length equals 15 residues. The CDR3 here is CASSKTGTSGNTIYF. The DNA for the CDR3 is TGTGCCAGCAGCAAAACAGGGACCTCTGGAAACACCATATATTTT.

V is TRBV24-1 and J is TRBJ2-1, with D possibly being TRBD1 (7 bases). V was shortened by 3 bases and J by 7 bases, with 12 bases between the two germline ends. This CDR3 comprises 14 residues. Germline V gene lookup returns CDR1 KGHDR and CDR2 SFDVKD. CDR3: CATSDPQGGNEQFF. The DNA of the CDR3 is TGTGCCACCAGTGATCCCCAGGGGGGTAATGAGCAGTTCTTC.

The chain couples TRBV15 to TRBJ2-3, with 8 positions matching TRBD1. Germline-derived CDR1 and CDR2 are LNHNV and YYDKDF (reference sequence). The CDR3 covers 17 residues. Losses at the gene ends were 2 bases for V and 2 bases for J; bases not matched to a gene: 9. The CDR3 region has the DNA TGTGCCACCAGCAGATTAGACAGGGGTTTCCACACAGATACGCAGTATTTT. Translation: CATSRLDRGFHTDTQYF. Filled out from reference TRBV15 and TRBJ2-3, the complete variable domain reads DAMVIQNPRYQVTQFGKPVTLSCSQTLNHNVMYWYQQKSSQAPKLLFHYYDKDFNNEADTPDNFQSRRPNTSFCFLDIRSPGLGDTAMYLCATSRLDRGFHTDTQYFGPGTRLTVL.

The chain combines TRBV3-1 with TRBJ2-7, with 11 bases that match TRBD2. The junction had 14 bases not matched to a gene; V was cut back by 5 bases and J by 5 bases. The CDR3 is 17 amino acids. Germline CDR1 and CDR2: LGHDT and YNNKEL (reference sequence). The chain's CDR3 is CASSEIRLAGYGHEQYF. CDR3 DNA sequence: TGTGCCAGCAGCGAAATACGACTAGCGGGATATGGCCACGAGCAGTACTTC.

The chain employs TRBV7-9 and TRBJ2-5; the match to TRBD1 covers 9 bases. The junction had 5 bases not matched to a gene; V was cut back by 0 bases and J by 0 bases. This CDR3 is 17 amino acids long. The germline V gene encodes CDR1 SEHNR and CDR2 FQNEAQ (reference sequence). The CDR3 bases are TGTGCCAGCAGCTTAGCTCACGGACAGGGGTACCAAGAGACCCAGTACTTC. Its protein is CASSLAHGQGYQETQYF.

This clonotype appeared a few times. The CDR3 DNA sequence: TGTGCCAGCAGTTTGTCGGGGGAGTTTCAAGGTCCCCCGGCCTACGAGCAGTACTTC. This gives the protein CASSLSGEFQGPPAYEQYF. The chain has TRBV12-3 or TRBV12-4 and TRBJ2-7; weak D call: TRBD2 (6 bases). CDR3 length: 19 residues. Trimming stripped 3 bases from V and 2 bases from J, with 26 bases between.

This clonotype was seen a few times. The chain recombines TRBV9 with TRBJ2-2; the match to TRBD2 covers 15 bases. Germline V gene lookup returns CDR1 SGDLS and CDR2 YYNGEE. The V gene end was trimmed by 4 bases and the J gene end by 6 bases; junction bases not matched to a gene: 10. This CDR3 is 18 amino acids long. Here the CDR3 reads CASSRRTSGRAGSGELFF. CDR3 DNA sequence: TGTGCCAGCAGCAGACGGACTAGCGGGAGGGCCGGTTCCGGGGAGCTGTTTTTT.

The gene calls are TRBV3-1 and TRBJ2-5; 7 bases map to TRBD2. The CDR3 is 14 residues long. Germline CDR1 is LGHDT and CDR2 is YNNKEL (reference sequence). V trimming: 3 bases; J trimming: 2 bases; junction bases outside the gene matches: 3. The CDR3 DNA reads TGTGCCAGCAGCCAGGGGACTAAGCAAGAGACCCAGTACTTC. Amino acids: CASSQGTKQETQYF.

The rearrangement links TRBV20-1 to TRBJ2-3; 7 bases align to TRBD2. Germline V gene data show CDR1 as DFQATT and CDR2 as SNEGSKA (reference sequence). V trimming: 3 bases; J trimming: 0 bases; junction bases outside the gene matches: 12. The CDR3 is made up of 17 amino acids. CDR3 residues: CSASTRLAHPSTDTQYF. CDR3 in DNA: TGCAGTGCTAGTACGCGACTAGCTCACCCAAGCACAGATACGCAGTATTTT.

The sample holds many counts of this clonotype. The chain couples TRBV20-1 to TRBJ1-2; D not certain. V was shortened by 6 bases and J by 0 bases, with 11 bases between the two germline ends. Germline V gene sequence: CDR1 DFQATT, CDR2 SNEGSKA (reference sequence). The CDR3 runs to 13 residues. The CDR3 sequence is CSADAGTNYGYTF. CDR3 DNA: TGCAGTGCCGACGCCGGGACTAACTATGGCTACACCTTC.

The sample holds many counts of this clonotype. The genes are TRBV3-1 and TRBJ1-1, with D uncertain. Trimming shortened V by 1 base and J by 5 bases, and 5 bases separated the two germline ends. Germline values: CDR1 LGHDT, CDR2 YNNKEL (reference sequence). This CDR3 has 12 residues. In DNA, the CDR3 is TGTGCCAGCAGCCAAGTTGGGACTGAAGCTTTCTTT. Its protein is CASSQVGTEAFF.